Each of the 31 T cell receptor beta chains below was sequenced from the same sample in a study of T cell responses to AZD1222 COVID-19 vaccine (dated by TCRdb to about 2021). The library came from the immunoSEQ multiplex PCR assay. In its TCRdb copy, this immuneACCESS table keeps in-frame sequences only and misses some clones. Where compared with another copy, unresolved V genes explain less than half of these, and the others have no known cause. In all, the sample holds 95,000 to 110,000 clones, and around 90% of those were seen once. Of the sample, less than 25% is held by the ten largest clones. The time point tag for this specimen amounts to: baseline before first vaccination. The sample in question was peripheral blood, obtained on day 0 of AZD1222 vaccination. Source of these receptors: an adult in good health.

CDR3: CASSPGTVRPHYYGYTF. The CDR3 DNA sequence: TGTGCCAGCTCACCCGGGACAGTCCGACCTCACTACTATGGCTACACCTTC. V gene TRBV18 combines with J gene TRBJ1-2, with TRBD1 matching over 7 bases. After removal of 3 bases from V and 3 bases from J, the junction contained 13 bases not matched to a gene. The CDR3 sequence is 17 residues long. Germline loops: CDR1 KGHSH, CDR2 LQKENI. The full variable domain, its missing parts supplied by reference TRBV18 and TRBJ1-2, is NAGVMQNPRHLVRRRGQEARLRCSPMKGHSHVYWYRQLPEEGLKFMVYLQKENIIDESGMPKERFSAEFPKEGPSILRIQQVVRGDSAAYFCASSPGTVRPHYYGYTFGSGTRLTVV.

The V and J genes are TRBV7-9 and TRBJ2-6, with TRBD1 identical over 11 bases. Germline CDR1 reads SEHNR; CDR2 reads FQNEAQ (reference sequence). The CDR3 contains 18 residues. With 6 bases clipped from V and 2 bases from J, the junction kept 9 bases outside the gene matches. The CDR3 reads CASRPRDRGDTGANVLTF. CDR3 DNA: TGTGCCAGCAGGCCGCGGGACAGGGGGGACACTGGGGCCAACGTCCTGACTTTC.

This clone was seen once. V usage is TRBV6-6 and J usage is TRBJ2-5; TRBD1 matches at 7 bases. CDR1 and CDR2 from the germline V gene are MNHNY and SVGAGI (reference sequence). Trimming took 1 base from V and 9 from J; bases not matched to a gene: 14. This CDR3 is 16 amino acids long. CDR3 sequence reads: CASSYLQPRTGQSQYF. The CDR3 DNA sequence: TGTGCCAGCAGTTACTTGCAACCCCGGACAGGCCAGTCCCAGTACTTC.

The rearrangement uses TRBV4-1 and TRBJ2-2; TRBD1 might be the D (6 bases). CDR1 and CDR2 from the germline V gene are MGHRA and YSYEKL. Trimming stripped 1 base from V and 7 bases from J, with 25 bases between. The length of the CDR3 is 19 residues. CDR3 in DNA: TGCGCCAGCAGCCAAGTTAGCAGGGGCGAACTGGGGAAGCACGGGGAGCTGTTTTTT. Translated: CASSQVSRGELGKHGELFF.

The V gene is TRBV10-2, the J gene TRBJ2-7, with 7 bases identical to TRBD2. CDR1 WSHSY and CDR2 SAAADI come from the germline V gene. Germline trimming cut 3 bases from V and 7 bases from J; bases unmatched to any gene: 3. The CDR3 is 12 residues long. The CDR3 DNA reads as TGCGCCAGCAGTGATCTCGGGAGGGAGCAGTACTTC. Translated: CASSDLGREQYF.

The rearrangement uses TRBV6-2 or TRBV6-3 and TRBJ1-6, with TRBD1 as a possible D gene (5 bases). The CDR3 has 19 residues. The germline gives CDR1 MNHEY, CDR2 SVGEGT. The ends were cut back, 2 bases at V and 0 bases at J, with 17 bases in the middle. The CDR3: CASSYRTGTLGSYNSPLHF. CDR3 nucleotide sequence: TGTGCCAGCAGTTACCGGACCGGGACCCTTGGCTCCTATAATTCACCCCTCCACTTT.

This clone was observed a single time. The chain has TRBV6-1 and TRBJ1-2, with D perhaps matching TRBD1 (6 bases). Per the germline V gene, CDR1 is MNHNS and CDR2 is SASEGT. The CDR3 is made up of 14 amino acids. V dropped 2 bases and J dropped 7 bases, with 14 bases sitting between them. For the CDR3, the DNA is TGTGCCAGCAGTGAATGGGGGGGGCTGGGTGGCTACACCTTC. Protein sequence: CASSEWGGLGGYTF.

This chain uses TRBV21-1 with TRBJ2-7; the D segment call TRBD1 is taken from the table without a DNA check. TRBV21-1 is reported as a pseudogene. This CDR3 has 13 residues. CDR3 in DNA: TGTGCCAGCAGCAAAGAAGGGGGCTACGAGCAGTACTTC. It translates to CASSKEGGYEQYF.

The chain carries TRBV18 and TRBJ2-7; either TRBD1 or TRBD2 may supply D (6 bases each). CDR3 length: 15 amino acids. Looked up from germline, CDR1 is KGHSH and CDR2 is LQKENI. Trimming took 6 bases from V and 2 from J, leaving 17 bases between them. For the CDR3, the DNA is TGTGCCAGCTCGACATATAGGGGGGTCCCCTACGAGCAGTACTTC. Its translation is CASSTYRGVPYEQYF.

This clone was seen more than once but under ten times. The chain combines TRBV10-3 with TRBJ1-1, with D hard to call. From germline, CDR1 is ENHRY and CDR2 SYGVKD. Trimming cost V 4 bases and J 1 base, with 7 bases left between them. The CDR3 loop spans 13 amino acids. The CDR3: CAISGSGNTEAFF. The CDR3 nucleotides are TGTGCCATCAGTGGTTCAGGGAACACTGAAGCTTTCTTT.

This clone was observed a single time. The chain recombines TRBV18 with TRBJ1-6; 8 nucleotides match TRBD1. Unmatched junction bases numbered 7, after V lost 8 bases and J lost 7 bases. The V gene's germline CDR1 is KGHSH and CDR2 LQKENI. The CDR3 extends over 14 amino acids. As DNA, the CDR3 is TGTGCCAGCAGCGACAGGGGTCCAAATTCACCCCTCCACTTT. Protein sequence: CASSDRGPNSPLHF. Looking up the rest from reference TRBV18 and TRBJ1-6 gives the full variable domain: NAGVMQNPRHLVRRRGQEARLRCSPMKGHSHVYWYRQLPEEGLKFMVYLQKENIIDESGMPKERFSAEFPKEGPSILRIQQVVRGDSAAYFCASSDRGPNSPLHFGNGTRLTVT.

J is TRBJ2-5 and V is TRBV6-5; either TRBD1 or TRBD2 may supply D (5 bases each). The V and J ends lost 8 bases and 4 bases respectively, with 11 bases between them. The germline V gene encodes CDR1 MNHEY and CDR2 SVGAGI. The CDR3 is 12 residues long. DNA for the CDR3: TGTGCCAGCGGGGACCCGGGAGAGACCCAGTACTTC. It is translated as CASGDPGETQYF.

The chain carries TRBV27 and TRBJ2-7; possibly TRBD1 for D (5 bases). Germline V gene sequence: CDR1 MNHEY, CDR2 SMNVEV (reference sequence). Between the trimmed V and J ends, which lost 2 bases and 0 bases, there was a span of 11 bases. The CDR3 is 15 amino acids. The CDR3 nucleotides are TGTGCCAGCAGTTTAGCGGCAGGGATCTCCTACGAGCAGTACTTC. This encodes CASSLAAGISYEQYF.

The V gene is TRBV4-3, the J gene TRBJ2-5, with TRBD1 identical over 8 bases. Germline CDR1 reads LGHNA; CDR2 reads YSLEER. Trimming took 5 bases from V and 4 from J; bases not matched to a gene: 3. This CDR3 has 13 residues. The CDR3 sequence is CASSAGGVETQYF. In DNA, the CDR3 is TGCGCCAGCAGCGCAGGGGGCGTAGAGACCCAGTACTTC.

V gene TRBV6-5 combines with J gene TRBJ1-2, with a tentative D call TRBD1 (6 bases). Germline lookup yields CDR1 MNHEY and CDR2 SVGAGI. The CDR3 is 15 residues long. V gave up 0 bases and J gave up 0 bases, with 8 bases separating them. The CDR3 DNA reads as TGTGCCAGCAGTTACTCGGGGGCTGCTAACTATGGCTACACCTTC. It is translated as CASSYSGAANYGYTF.

CDR3 coding DNA: TGTGCCAGCAGTTACGGGACAGCTAACTATGGCTACACCTTC. Its protein is CASSYGTANYGYTF. The V and J genes are TRBV6-2 or TRBV6-3 and TRBJ1-2; 7 bases are a match to TRBD1. CDR1 is MNHEY and CDR2 is SVGEGT in the germline V gene. The CDR3 extends over 14 amino acids. V gave up 2 bases and J gave up 0 bases; unmatched junction bases: 0.

The chain is built from TRBV11-1 and TRBJ2-6; D call uncertain. Germline CDR1 SGHAT, CDR2 FQDESV (reference sequence). The CDR3 is made up of 14 amino acids. The V and J ends lost 5 bases and 2 bases respectively, with 7 bases between them. CDR3 DNA sequence: TGTGCCAGCAGCACTGCGCCTGGGGCCAACGTCCTGACTTTC. It codes for CASSTAPGANVLTF.

A single count supports this clone. V gene TRBV3-1 (or the pseudogene TRBV3-2) combines with J gene TRBJ1-4; D not certain. The V end lost 3 bases, the J end lost 8 bases, and 10 bases lay between the germline ends. From germline, CDR1 is LGHDT and CDR2 YNNKEL (reference sequence). The CDR3 runs to 13 residues. CDR3 loop: CASSHWVREKLFF. For the CDR3, the DNA is TGTGCCAGCAGCCACTGGGTTCGGGAAAAACTGTTTTTT.

V is TRBV15 and J is TRBJ2-5; D is possibly TRBD1 or TRBD2 (6 bases each). Per germline, CDR1 LNHNV and CDR2 YYDKDF (reference sequence). This CDR3 is built from 18 residues. V was trimmed by 1 base and J by 1 base, leaving 19 bases between them. The CDR3 loop reads CATSRGLPRGRLQETQYF. CDR3 DNA sequence: TGTGCCACCAGCAGAGGCCTCCCCCGGGGGCGCCTCCAAGAGACCCAGTACTTC.

The sample holds one count of this clone. The J gene is TRBJ1-5, the V gene TRBV7-9, with a possible D match to TRBD1 (5 bases). This CDR3 comprises 12 residues. Per the germline V gene, CDR1 is SEHNR and CDR2 is FQNEAQ (reference sequence). Trimming removed 3 bases at V and 9 bases at J, with 9 bases between. The CDR3 region has the DNA TGTGCCAGCAGCTTCCCAGGGACGCCCCAGCATTTT. Translating it yields CASSFPGTPQHF.

The genes are TRBV5-1 and TRBJ2-6; 8 positions agree with TRBD1. The length of the CDR3 is 18 residues. The ends lost 3 bases at V and 4 bases at J; junction bases unmatched: 12. Germline V lookup: CDR1 SGHRS, CDR2 YFSETQ. CDR3 loop: CASSSRQGTPPGANVLTF. DNA of the CDR3: TGCGCCAGCAGCTCCCGACAGGGGACGCCCCCGGGGGCCAACGTCCTGACTTTC.

The chain carries TRBV6-5 and TRBJ2-3; D could derive from TRBD1 or TRBD2 (5 bases each). This CDR3 region has 13 residues. Per the germline V gene, CDR1 is MNHEY and CDR2 is SVGAGI. With 8 bases removed from V and 7 bases from J, the gap between germline ends came to 16 bases. The CDR3 DNA reads as TGTGCCAGCTGCCGGGACGAAGGAAATACGCAGTATTTT. This translates into CASCRDEGNTQYF.

The chain recombines TRBV18 with TRBJ1-6, with TRBD1 matching 8 bases. The CDR3 covers 14 residues. The V and J ends lost 6 bases and 9 bases, in that order; junction bases with no gene match: 7. Per germline, CDR1 KGHSH and CDR2 LQKENI. The CDR3 DNA follows: TGTGCCAGCTCGGCGGCAGGGGGCATTTCACCCCTCCACTTT. Translating it yields CASSAAGGISPLHF. The entire variable domain, with the rest obtained from reference TRBV18 and TRBJ1-6, is as follows: NAGVMQNPRHLVRRRGQEARLRCSPMKGHSHVYWYRQLPEEGLKFMVYLQKENIIDESGMPKERFSAEFPKEGPSILRIQQVVRGDSAAYFCASSAAGGISPLHFGNGTRLTVT.

This chain joins TRBV5-4 and TRBJ1-1; no firm D call. The V gene lost 0 bases and the J gene lost 5 bases, with 11 bases spanning the gap. Germline V gene sequence: CDR1 SGHNT, CDR2 YYREEE (reference sequence). CDR3 length: 14 residues. CDR3 region: CASSLGPIGTEAFF. The CDR3 DNA reads as TGTGCCAGCAGCTTGGGCCCGATCGGGACTGAAGCTTTCTTT.

This clone appeared once. V is TRBV7-2 and J is TRBJ1-2, with a possible D match to TRBD1 (6 bases). The ends were cut back, 6 bases at V and 8 bases at J, with 22 bases in the middle. There are 15 residues in the CDR3. Germline V CDR1 and CDR2: SGHTA, FQGNSA. The CDR3 region has the DNA TGTGCCAGCAGTTCACAGGGTGGAGAGGTATGGGGCTACACCTTC. Translation gives CASSSQGGEVWGYTF.

CDR3 amino acids: CASSFGGQGSTGELFF. DNA for the CDR3: TGTGCCAGCAGTTTTGGTGGACAGGGGTCCACCGGGGAGCTGTTTTTT. The chain combines TRBV6-5 with TRBJ2-2; TRBD1 matches at 9 bases. The ends lost 4 bases at V and 4 bases at J; junction bases unmatched: 7. Germline CDR1 reads MNHEY; CDR2 reads SVGAGI. This CDR3 contains 16 residues.

The V and J genes are TRBV3-1 (or the pseudogene TRBV3-2) and TRBJ2-5; 10 bases align to TRBD2. V shed 8 bases and J 6 bases; nucleotides not matched to a gene: 9. Per germline, CDR1 LGHDT and CDR2 YNNKEL (reference sequence). The CDR3 runs to 14 residues. CDR3 coding DNA: TGTGCCAGCGGACAACAAACTAGCGGGAAGACCCAGTACTTC. Translating gives CASGQQTSGKTQYF.

The chain employs TRBV7-9 and TRBJ2-7, with TRBD2 matching 9 bases. In germline, CDR1 is SEHNR, CDR2 FQNEAQ (reference sequence). The CDR3 loop spans 15 amino acids. Losses at the gene ends were 3 bases for V and 2 bases for J; bases not matched to a gene: 5. This chain's CDR3 is CASSFPSGGPYEQYF. CDR3 coding DNA: TGTGCCAGCAGCTTTCCCAGCGGGGGGCCCTACGAGCAGTACTTC.

The chain has TRBV10-3 and TRBJ1-5; weak D call: TRBD1 (5 bases). The V end was cut by 6 bases, the J end by 7 bases, with 19 bases between. CDR1 is ENHRY and CDR2 is SYGVKD in the germline V gene. This CDR3 contains 15 residues. In DNA, the CDR3 is TGTGCCATCAGCTCAGAAGGGACCCTAGGACAGCCCCAGCATTTT. Translating gives CAISSEGTLGQPQHF.

The chain joins TRBV11-2 to TRBJ1-1; D is unclear. CDR3 length equals 12 residues. Per the germline V gene, CDR1 is SGHAT and CDR2 is FQNNGV. Deletions cut 6 bases from V and 1 base from J, with 6 bases between. The CDR3 here is CASRFTNTEAFF. Written as DNA, the CDR3 is TGTGCCAGCAGGTTTACGAACACTGAAGCTTTCTTT.

The V gene is TRBV12-5, the J gene TRBJ2-2; 7 bases match TRBD1. The ends lost 2 bases at V and 5 bases at J; junction bases unmatched: 5. There are 15 residues in the CDR3. Germline V gene sequence: CDR1 LGHNT, CDR2 FRNRAP. Here the CDR3 reads CASGLLAGGTGELFF. For the CDR3, the DNA is TGTGCTAGTGGTTTGTTGGCAGGGGGTACCGGGGAGCTGTTTTTT.